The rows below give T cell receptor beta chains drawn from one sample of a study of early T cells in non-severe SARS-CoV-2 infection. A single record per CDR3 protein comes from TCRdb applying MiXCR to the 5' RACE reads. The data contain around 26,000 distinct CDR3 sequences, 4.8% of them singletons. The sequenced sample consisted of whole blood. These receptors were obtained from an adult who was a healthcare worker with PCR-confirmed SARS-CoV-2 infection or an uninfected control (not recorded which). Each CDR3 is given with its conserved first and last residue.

CDR3aa: CASSSQKTGARSPLHF
v_gene: TRBV7-2

CDR3aa: CASRRPGRINTEAFF
v_gene: TRBV11-2

CDR3aa: CASSFGNNNEQFF
v_gene: TRBV5-1

CDR3aa: CSARQGPSTDTQYF
v_gene: TRBV20-1

CDR3aa: CASRSYGTGAYEQYF
v_gene: TRBV6-6

CDR3aa: CASSPWDRGHTEAFF
v_gene: TRBV3-1

CDR3aa: CASSFSGTPSYNEQFF
v_gene: TRBV9

CDR3aa: CASSFILCEKLFF
v_gene: TRBV7-3

CDR3aa: CASSLDGGRPDTQYF
v_gene: TRBV5-1

CDR3aa: CSASNGGSIQYF
v_gene: TRBV20-1

CDR3aa: CASRGTVEKYGYTF
v_gene: TRBV12-3/TRBV12-4

CDR3aa: CASSLKLRDRHANTGELFF
v_gene: TRBV7-3

CDR3aa: CASRNPGTNYEQYF
v_gene: TRBV2

CDR3aa: CASSYQGISGNTIYF
v_gene: TRBV6-6

CDR3aa: CSVVRYNNNNEQFF
v_gene: TRBV29-1

CDR3aa: CASSFRNTDTQYF
v_gene: TRBV28

CDR3aa: CASSESGGTETQYF
v_gene: TRBV3-1

CDR3aa: CASTRTGDLAKNIQYF
v_gene: TRBV4-1

CDR3aa: CSARGRDVYNEQFF
v_gene: TRBV20-1

CDR3aa: CASSLGTEAFF
v_gene: TRBV4-1

CDR3aa: CSYGREGFDTQYF
v_gene: TRBV20-1

CDR3aa: CASGYRGLEYGYTF
v_gene: TRBV3-1

CDR3aa: CASSLSWTGGAASGANVLTF
v_gene: TRBV5-1

CDR3aa: CVSSLPQRTGELFF
v_gene: TRBV7-9

CDR3aa: CATSRDRTGLETQYF
v_gene: TRBV15

CDR3aa: CASSKERWTGSGPAQYF
v_gene: TRBV21-1

CDR3aa: CASSQYRVSGNTIYF
v_gene: TRBV12-3/TRBV12-4

CDR3aa: CASSLYPTNTEAFF
v_gene: TRBV7-3

CDR3aa: CASSISQIDAYTF
v_gene: TRBV19

CDR3aa: CASSSGGFGQFF
v_gene: TRBV11-3

CDR3aa: CASSPQQGQSSGNTIYF
v_gene: TRBV18

CDR3aa: CATSPGGARVEQYF
v_gene: TRBV15

CDR3aa: CSARVQRGESYNEQFF
v_gene: TRBV20-1

CDR3aa: CASSSDRAYEQYF
v_gene: TRBV5-6

CDR3aa: CASSPGQRGNTIYF
v_gene: TRBV6-6

CDR3aa: CASSSRGIKGRGDTEAFF
v_gene: TRBV7-9

CDR3aa: CSVAPSTGPQETQYF
v_gene: TRBV29-1

CDR3aa: CATSGPGNTEAFF
v_gene: TRBV24-1

CDR3aa: CASSYRGKQYF
v_gene: TRBV6-2/TRBV6-3

CDR3aa: CASSVTAGYAGYTF
v_gene: TRBV5-1

CDR3aa: CASSLGPGGTDTQYF
v_gene: TRBV5-1

CDR3aa: CASSPDEDTQYF
v_gene: TRBV18

CDR3aa: CASSYSRLLDEQFF
v_gene: TRBV6-2/TRBV6-3

CDR3aa: CASSGSIQYF
v_gene: TRBV2

CDR3aa: CSVATEAKNIQYF
v_gene: TRBV29-1

CDR3aa: CASIWDLQGDEQFF
v_gene: TRBV6-1

CDR3aa: CASSQENTQYF
v_gene: TRBV4-1

CDR3aa: CAISDRQRNTEAFF
v_gene: TRBV10-3

CDR3aa: CASSKAYNTGELFF
v_gene: TRBV2

CDR3aa: CASSYQADTEAFF
v_gene: TRBV6-6

CDR3aa: CASSPGQQGYGYTF
v_gene: TRBV5-1

CDR3aa: CASSQDGGWNRKAFF
v_gene: TRBV3-1

CDR3aa: CASSLKGRDNTGELFF
v_gene: TRBV7-9